This record looks at one T cell receptor (beta chain) sequence and its context. Its antigen is unknown. After constant-region reverse-primer amplification, full-length variable regions underwent semi-nested PCR with Nested Universal Primer A. In TCRdb, the 5' RACE reads were re-called with MiXCR into one record per CDR3 protein. The sample gives almost 8,500 distinct CDR3 sequences, 68% of which show up once; 4.3% is in the top ten. Study-level findings and limits: Tumor memory CD4+ T cell TCR gene usage clustered with blood and lymph node memory CD4+ cells and lymph node naive CD4+ cells. Tumor-infiltrating Treg TCR alpha and beta sequences overlapped most with tumor naive CD4+ T cells, then blood naive. Whole repertoires were not studied in the larger cohort, only one V-J beta rearrangement.

In germline, CDR1 is SGHNT, CDR2 YYREEE (reference sequence). The CDR3 contains 15 residues. V lost 4 bases to trimming and J lost 3 bases; unmatched junction nucleotides: 8. The sequenced sample consisted of tumor-infiltrating naive CD4+ T cells sorted from the breast tumor. This sample's subset: naive CD4+ T cells, CD4+CD45RA+CD25-. The clonotype originates from a female donor with breast cancer. The genes are TRBV5-4 and TRBJ2-3; 7 bases align to TRBD1. CDR3 in DNA: TGTGCCAGCAGCCCGGGACAGCCGGAAACAGATACGCAGTATTTT. Its translation is CASSPGQPETDTQYF.